The 27 T cell receptor beta chains below come from one sample, sequenced in a study of CD8+ T cells in alopecia areata. Treatment denoted: oral pan-JAK inhibitor, 5-10 mg twice daily. TCR sequencing used cDNA made by reverse transcription of extracted RNA. TCRdb's table, derived via immunoSEQ multiplex PCR, lists solely in-frame clones and lacks some. The sample lists 90,000 to 120,000 clones; about 83% were seen once. Material: CD8+ T cells sorted from blood, obtained at week 24, from a patient treated with tofacitinib. The receptors shown here come from a human donor with alopecia areata.

This clone was counted a few times. The CDR3 region has the DNA TGCGCCAGCAGCCAAGTAGGCCTACACGGAGAGACCCAGTACTTC. Protein product: CASSQVGLHGETQYF. The rearrangement links TRBV4-1 to TRBJ2-5; the D is unclear. The V gene's germline CDR1 is MGHRA and CDR2 YSYEKL. This CDR3 has 15 residues. Trimming cost V 1 base and J 4 bases, with 13 bases left between them.

This chain links TRBV12-5 with TRBJ2-5, with 8 bases matching TRBD2. CDR1 and CDR2 from the germline V gene are LGHNT and FRNRAP. The CDR3 is 16 amino acids. With 2 bases clipped from V and 0 bases from J, the junction kept 5 bases outside the gene matches. CDR3 region: CASGLYGSGDQETQYF. DNA of the CDR3: TGTGCTAGTGGTTTGTACGGTAGCGGGGACCAAGAGACCCAGTACTTC.

The chain carries TRBV7-9 and TRBJ2-7; 7 bases fit TRBD1. From germline, CDR1 is SEHNR and CDR2 FQNEAQ (reference sequence). The length of the CDR3 is 16 residues. V gave up 5 bases and J gave up 5 bases; unmatched junction bases: 15. CDR3 region: CASSANRQGNLNEQYF. The CDR3 DNA is TGTGCCAGCAGCGCGAACAGACAGGGAAACCTAAACGAGCAGTACTTC.

The V gene is TRBV9, the J gene TRBJ2-2; 9 bases fit TRBD2. The CDR3 contains 16 residues. V lost 4 bases and J lost 2; bases outside the gene matches: 6. CDR1 is SGDLS and CDR2 is YYNGEE in the germline V gene. The CDR3 loop is CASSPPAGGNTGELFF. CDR3 bases: TGTGCCAGCAGCCCGCCAGCGGGGGGAAACACCGGGGAGCTGTTTTTT.

This chain connects TRBV7-9 to TRBJ2-1; 13 nucleotides line up with TRBD2. V trimming: 4 bases; J trimming: 4 bases; junction bases outside the gene matches: 13. The CDR3 covers 19 residues. Germline loops: CDR1 SEHNR, CDR2 FQNEAQ (reference sequence). The CDR3 DNA reads as TGTGCCAGCAGCTCAATACGACTAGCGGGGGGCATGGGGTACAATGAGCAGTTCTTC. Translated, it gives CASSSIRLAGGMGYNEQFF.

The chain links TRBV7-8 to TRBJ2-7; no reliable D call. This CDR3 is built from 15 residues. V was cut by 3 bases and J by 1 base, with 13 bases left in between. Germline V gene data show CDR1 as SGHVS and CDR2 as FQNEAQ. CDR3: CASSFVREVSYEQYF. Here the CDR3 DNA reads TGTGCCAGCAGCTTCGTAAGGGAAGTGTCCTACGAGCAGTACTTC. The whole variable domain, filled in from reference TRBV7-8 and TRBJ2-7, reads GAGVSQSPRYKVAKRGQDVALRCDPISGHVSLFWYQQALGQGPEFLTYFQNEAQLDKSGLPSDRFFAERPEGSVSTLKIQRTQQEDSAVYLCASSFVREVSYEQYFGPGTRLTVT.

This chain links TRBV4-1 with TRBJ2-2; D could derive from TRBD1 or TRBD2 (5 bases each). The germline V gene has CDR1 MGHRA and CDR2 YSYEKL. This CDR3 spans 15 amino acids. V lost 6 bases and J lost 6, with 17 bases in between. The CDR3, as DNA: TGCGCCAGCAGAATGACAGATCTCGGGGCCGGGGAGCTGTTTTTT. It yields the protein CASRMTDLGAGELFF.

The chain employs TRBV30 and TRBJ1-6; 9 bases fit TRBD1. Germline values: CDR1 GTSNPN, CDR2 SVGIG (reference sequence). With V trimmed by 0 bases and J by 9 bases, 3 bases remained unmatched. This CDR3 comprises 14 residues. CDR3 DNA sequence: TGTGCCTGGAGTGTTGGACAGGGGAGTTCACCCCTCCACTTT. Amino acid sequence: CAWSVGQGSSPLHF.

The chain joins TRBV7-9 to TRBJ2-5; 7 bases fit TRBD1. V lost 1 base to trimming and J lost 7 bases; unmatched junction nucleotides: 12. The germline V gene encodes CDR1 SEHNR and CDR2 FQNEAQ (reference sequence). CDR3 length: 16 residues. CDR3 sequence: CASSLVGTVPQGTQYF. Here the CDR3 DNA reads TGTGCCAGCAGCTTAGTTGGGACAGTCCCCCAGGGGACCCAGTACTTC.

The chain is built from TRBV7-2 and TRBJ2-1; perhaps TRBD2 as D (6 bases). V lost 5 bases to trimming and J lost 10 bases, with 12 bases between them. The CDR3 is made up of 12 amino acids. Germline assignment: CDR1 SGHTA and CDR2 FQGNSA. CDR3 loop: CASSPGTSEQFF. In DNA, the CDR3 is TGTGCCAGCAGCCCGGGGACTTCCGAGCAGTTCTTC.

The gene calls are TRBV4-1 and TRBJ2-3; the D gene is possibly TRBD2 (6 bases). This CDR3 spans 14 amino acids. Germline CDR1 MGHRA, CDR2 YSYEKL. The V end lost 0 bases, the J end lost 7 bases, and 11 bases lay between the germline ends. CDR3 region: CASSQEGGANTQYF. The DNA of the CDR3 is TGCGCCAGCAGCCAAGAAGGAGGGGCAAATACGCAGTATTTT.

The V gene is TRBV4-1, the J gene TRBJ2-1; D remains unclear. Trimming removed 0 bases from V and 10 bases from J, with 10 bases in between. The CDR3 loop spans 13 amino acids. Germline lookup yields CDR1 MGHRA and CDR2 YSYEKL. CDR3: CASSQDTGQEQFF. The CDR3 DNA reads TGCGCCAGCAGCCAAGATACGGGCCAGGAGCAGTTCTTC.

This sequence joins TRBV6-6 and TRBJ2-3, with TRBD2 matching 10 bases. Looked up from germline, CDR1 is MNHNY and CDR2 is SVGAGI (reference sequence). With 6 bases clipped from V and 3 bases from J, the junction kept 6 bases outside the gene matches. The CDR3 runs 15 residues. The CDR3 DNA follows: TGTGCCAGCAGCCCACCTAGCGGGGGAACAGATACGCAGTATTTT. Protein sequence: CASSPPSGGTDTQYF.

The V gene is TRBV7-2, the J gene TRBJ1-6; D is undetermined. CDR1 SGHTA and CDR2 FQGNSA come from the germline V gene. V was clipped by 1 base and J by 8 bases, with 3 bases between them. The CDR3 runs to 12 residues. In DNA form, the CDR3 reads TGTGCCAGCAGCTTAGGCTATTCACCCCTCCACTTT. Translating gives CASSLGYSPLHF. Full variable domain (remainder filled in from reference TRBV7-2 and TRBJ1-6): GAGVSQSPSNKVTEKGKDVELRCDPISGHTALYWYRQSLGQGLEFLIYFQGNSAPDKSGLPSDRFSAERTGGSVSTLTIQRTQQEDSAVYLCASSLGYSPLHFGNGTRLTVT.

This chain uses TRBV7-9 with TRBJ2-2, with a tentative D call TRBD1 (6 bases). Per germline, CDR1 SEHNR and CDR2 FQNEAQ (reference sequence). The length of the CDR3 is 16 residues. V was shortened by 5 bases and J by 0 bases, with 13 bases between the two germline ends. CDR3 coding DNA: TGTGCCAGCAGCGCGCTGACAGGCACGAACACCGGGGAGCTGTTTTTT. Protein: CASSALTGTNTGELFF. Using reference TRBV7-9 and TRBJ2-2 for the parts outside the CDR3, the full variable domain is DTGVSQNPRHKITKRGQNVTFRCDPISEHNRLYWYRQTLGQGPEFLTYFQNEAQLEKSRLLSDRFSAERPKGSFSTLEIQRTEQGDSAMYLCASSALTGTNTGELFFGEGSRLTVL.

Here the CDR3 DNA reads TGTGCCAGCAGCTTAACCCTAGCGGGGCGAGATACGCAGTATTTT. Its translation is CASSLTLAGRDTQYF. The chain joins TRBV7-6 to TRBJ2-3, with TRBD2 matching 9 bases. The ends lost 2 bases at V and 5 bases at J; junction bases unmatched: 5. CDR1 is SGHVS, CDR2 FNYEAQ, per germline. The CDR3 has 15 residues.

This chain connects TRBV29-1 to TRBJ2-7; no definite D call. Trimming removed 2 bases from V and 7 bases from J, with 15 bases in between. The germline gives CDR1 SQVTM, CDR2 ANQGSEA. This CDR3 comprises 13 residues. The CDR3 is CSVETPREREQYF. In DNA, the CDR3 is TGCAGCGTTGAAACCCCCCGAGAGAGAGAGCAGTACTTC.

J is TRBJ2-5 and V is TRBV4-2; either TRBD1 or TRBD2 may supply D (5 bases each). The V gene lost 0 bases and the J gene lost 2 bases, with 13 bases spanning the gap. In germline, CDR1 is LGHNA, CDR2 YNFKEQ. The CDR3 has 16 residues. CDR3 amino acids: CASSQDLRGPQETQYF. The CDR3 DNA is TGTGCCAGCAGCCAAGATCTTAGGGGACCGCAAGAGACCCAGTACTTC.

The CDR3 region is CASSNATGQDNEQFF. In nucleotides, the CDR3 is TGTGCCAGCAGCAATGCGACAGGCCAAGACAATGAGCAGTTCTTC. The chain couples TRBV21-1 to TRBJ2-1; the table's D gene call, TRBD1, was not cross checked with the DNA. TRBV21-1 has pseudogene status. The CDR3 has 15 amino acids.

The V gene is TRBV6-4, the J gene TRBJ2-1; D ambiguous. V lost 0 bases, J lost 4 bases, and 4 bases lay in between. The CDR3 sequence is 13 residues long. CDR1 and CDR2 (germline): MRHNA, SNTAGT. The CDR3 nucleotides are TGTGCCAGCAGTGACTCCCCTTACAATGAGCAGTTCTTC. It is translated as CASSDSPYNEQFF.

J is TRBJ2-1 and V is TRBV6-5; D ambiguous. Trimming shortened V by 6 bases and J by 5 bases, and 5 bases separated the two germline ends. Germline values: CDR1 MNHEY, CDR2 SVGAGI. The CDR3 covers 11 residues. This CDR3 reads CASSNDNEQFF. The CDR3 region has the DNA TGTGCCAGCAGCAACGACAATGAGCAGTTCTTC.

The chain recombines TRBV5-6 with TRBJ1-1; D ambiguous. This CDR3 has 13 residues. The germline CDR1 and CDR2 sequences are SGHDT and YYEEEE. Trimming pared 4 bases from V and 2 bases from J, leaving 9 bases between. CDR3 sequence reads: CASSIGRNTEAFF. CDR3 sequence (DNA): TGTGCCAGCAGCATAGGGAGAAACACTGAAGCTTTCTTT.

The gene calls are TRBV21-1 and TRBJ2-5. TRBV21-1 represents a pseudogene. The CDR3 has 12 residues. The CDR3 sequence is CASSKVWETQYF. As DNA, the CDR3 is TGTGCCAGCAGCAAAGTCTGGGAGACCCAGTACTTC.

The CDR3 loop reads CAWSVRSSYNEQFF. The CDR3 DNA reads TGTGCCTGGAGCGTCAGGTCCTCCTACAATGAGCAGTTCTTC. The gene calls are TRBV30 and TRBJ2-1; D is ambiguous. V gave up 3 bases and J gave up 0 bases, with 9 bases separating them. This CDR3 spans 14 amino acids. Germline CDR1 is GTSNPN and CDR2 is SVGIG (reference sequence).

This clone has only a few counts. The chain combines TRBV12-5 with TRBJ2-7; tentatively, D is TRBD1 (5 bases). The CDR3 sequence is 14 residues long. The germline V and J ends were trimmed by 1 base and 3 bases, with 10 bases remaining between them. CDR1 LGHNT and CDR2 FRNRAP come from the germline V gene. Here the CDR3 DNA reads TGTGCTAGTGGTTTGGGCCGACAGATCTACGAGCAGTACTTC. Residues: CASGLGRQIYEQYF.

The rearrangement uses TRBV30 and TRBJ2-5; D gene unclear. This CDR3 is built from 14 residues. Between the trimmed V and J ends, which lost 1 base and 4 bases, there was a span of 13 bases. Germline V CDR1 and CDR2: GTSNPN, SVGIG (reference sequence). The CDR3 reads CAWSELGSRETQYF. The CDR3 DNA is TGTGCCTGGAGTGAGCTAGGTAGCAGAGAGACCCAGTACTTC.

The chain recombines TRBV4-1 with TRBJ1-1; TRBD1 matches at 8 bases. CDR3 length: 18 amino acids. Trimming at V came to 4 bases and at J to 0 bases, leaving 13 bases not matched to a gene. The germline V gene encodes CDR1 MGHRA and CDR2 YSYEKL. The CDR3 region is CASSPQGARRSVNTEAFF. The CDR3 DNA is TGCGCCAGCAGCCCCCAGGGGGCGCGACGTTCGGTGAACACTGAAGCTTTCTTT.